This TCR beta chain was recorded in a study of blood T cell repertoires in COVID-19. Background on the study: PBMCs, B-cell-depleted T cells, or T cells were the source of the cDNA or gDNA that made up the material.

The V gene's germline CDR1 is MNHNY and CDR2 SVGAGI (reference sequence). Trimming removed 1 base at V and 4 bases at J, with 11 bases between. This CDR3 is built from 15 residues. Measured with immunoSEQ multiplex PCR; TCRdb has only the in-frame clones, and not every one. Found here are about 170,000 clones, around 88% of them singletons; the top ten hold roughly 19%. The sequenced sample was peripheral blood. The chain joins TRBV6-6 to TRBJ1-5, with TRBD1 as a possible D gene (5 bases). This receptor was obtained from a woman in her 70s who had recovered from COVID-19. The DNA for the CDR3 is TGTGCCAGCAGTTACTTGGGGCGGATAAATCAGCCCCAGCATTTT. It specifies CASSYLGRINQPQHF.